Following are 9 T cell receptor beta chains from one sample sequenced in a study of molecular identifiers for immune sequencing clone quantification. TCRdb re-called the PCR reads through MiXCR, storing one row per CDR3 protein. The sample records around 460,000 distinct CDR3 sequences, roughly 23% being singletons. Sequencing was done on a sample of naive CD8+ T cells from blood, with Jurkat cell RNA spiked in. Subset meaning: FACS-sorted CD8+CD4-CCR7+CD45RA+ naive T cells. These TCRs come from a human donor in good health. Some libraries in this study had Jurkat cell RNA spiked in.

This clonotype was counted a few times. The chain couples TRBV4-3 to TRBJ2-1, with 7 bases identical to TRBD2. V lost 0 bases, J lost 8 bases, and 10 bases stayed unmatched. The CDR3 contains 16 residues. Germline CDR1 reads LGHNA; CDR2 reads YSLEER. The CDR3 bases are TGCGCCAGCAGCCAAGATCTCGGCGGGAGTATGGATGAGCAGTTCTTC. Protein product: CASSQDLGGSMDEQFF.

This clonotype came up many times. The gene calls are TRBV7-9 and TRBJ2-7, with 8 positions matching TRBD2. V shed 0 bases, J shed 6 bases, and the junction held 1 base outside the gene matches. Germline assignment: CDR1 SEHNR and CDR2 FQNEAQ (reference sequence). This CDR3 is 13 amino acids long. CDR3 sequence: CASSLAGRVEQYF. CDR3 bases: TGTGCCAGCAGCTTAGCCGGGAGGGTCGAGCAGTACTTC.

On this clonotype itself: Germline and junction disagree at one end, which may indicate a read error. CDR3 nucleotides: TGCGCCAGCAGCCCACAGGGCTACGAGCAGCACTTC. Encoded protein: CASSPQGYEQHF. V is TRBV5-1 and J is TRBJ2-7; D perhaps matches TRBD1 (6 bases). CDR3 length: 12 residues. Per the germline V gene, CDR1 is SGHRS and CDR2 is YFSETQ. The whole variable domain, filled in from reference TRBV5-1 and TRBJ2-7, reads KAGVTQTPRYLIKTRGQQVTLSCSPISGHRSVSWYQQTPGQGLQFLFEYFSETQRNKGNFPGRFSGRQFSNSRSEMNVSTLELGDSALYLCASSPQGYEQHFGPGTRLTVT.

In its sample, this clonotype was seen many times. This rearrangement joins TRBV29-1 to TRBJ2-1, with TRBD2 as a possible D gene (5 bases). V lost 7 bases, J lost 6 bases, and 16 bases lay in between. The CDR3 has 13 amino acids. Germline-derived CDR1 and CDR2 are SQVTM and ANQGSEA. The CDR3 DNA is TGCAGCGCCGGAGAGGGCCTACGCAATGAGCAGTTCTTC. It yields the protein CSAGEGLRNEQFF.

This clonotype appeared a few times. The chain links TRBV27 to TRBJ1-2; tentative D call: TRBD1 (5 bases). Between the trimmed V and J ends, which lost 0 bases and 2 bases, there was a span of 16 bases. The CDR3 is 17 residues long. Germline assignment: CDR1 MNHEY and CDR2 SMNVEV (reference sequence). Here the CDR3 reads CASSLSVGHGVNYGYTF. For the CDR3, the DNA is TGTGCCAGCAGTTTATCCGTGGGGCACGGCGTCAACTATGGCTACACCTTC.

This clonotype turned up a few times. V gene TRBV20-1 combines with J gene TRBJ1-1; no firm D call. CDR1 and CDR2 (germline): DFQATT, SNEGSKA (reference sequence). The CDR3 has 11 amino acids. V was clipped by 3 bases and J by 7 bases, with 9 bases between them. CDR3 in DNA: TGCAGTGCTAGGGTTTACGGTGAAGCTTTCTTT. Translating gives CSARVYGEAFF.

This clonotype has ten or more counts. This chain connects TRBV4-1 to TRBJ2-7; 10 nucleotides agree with TRBD1. The V segment lost 6 bases and the J segment 6 bases; nucleotides outside the gene matches: 5. Germline CDR1 is MGHRA and CDR2 is YSYEKL. The CDR3 totals 13 residues. The CDR3 here is CASRETGGREQYF. The DNA for the CDR3 is TGCGCCAGCAGAGAGACAGGGGGCCGCGAGCAGTACTTC.

This clonotype was seen at least ten times. The chain links TRBV30 to TRBJ2-1; D is perhaps TRBD2 (7 bases). V lost 3 bases, J lost 10 bases, and 22 bases lay in between. The V gene's germline CDR1 is GTSNPN and CDR2 SVGIG (reference sequence). The CDR3 is made up of 15 amino acids. The CDR3, as DNA: TGTGCCTGGAGGACAATCCTGGGGGGGCTGCCAGAGCAGTTCTTC. As protein: CAWRTILGGLPEQFF.

The chain recombines TRBV20-1 with TRBJ2-7, with 8 bases matching TRBD1. The CDR3 contains 13 residues. CDR1 is DFQATT, CDR2 SNEGSKA, per germline (reference sequence). J lost 3 bases, V lost 4 bases, and 5 bases had no gene match. The CDR3 sequence: CSAIAGTGYEQYF. The DNA of the CDR3 is TGCAGTGCTATTGCCGGGACAGGCTACGAGCAGTACTTC.